This T cell receptor (beta chain) was sequenced for a study of cytomegalovirus exposure and HLA in healthy donors. The study's findings and limits: Rarity marked most TCR sequences, yet some public TCRs occurred in many donors. High sensitivity and specificity were reportedly achieved when the classifier diagnosed cytomegalovirus status.

Concerning this clone itself: The antigen remains unidentified.

Libraries were prepared by immunoSEQ multiplex PCR; TCRdb keeps only in-frame clonotypes and omits some of them. This sample carries approximately 160,000 clones, 75% to 95% of them seen once, and the ten largest clones take roughly 3%. This sequence originates from a woman aged 18-35 years in good health and CMV-seropositive. The specimen sequenced was PBMCs.

In DNA, the CDR3 is TGTGCCAGCAGTTCCTGGACAGGGCAATATGGCTACACCTTC. Its protein is CASSSWTGQYGYTF. V is TRBV6-5 and J is TRBJ1-2; 8 positions match TRBD1. With V trimmed by 4 bases and J by 5 bases, 6 bases remained unmatched. The CDR3 totals 14 residues. CDR1 MNHEY and CDR2 SVGAGI come from the germline V gene.